The sequence of this TCR beta chain was determined in a study of OX40 agonist ivuxolimab in advanced cancers. Study-level background: Ivuxolimab, which targeted the costimulatory receptor OX40 (CD134), was an agonistic, fully human IgG2 monoclonal antibody. Prior anti-PD-1, anti-PD-L1 or anti-CTLA-4 therapy was permitted, and checkpoint inhibitors had been received by approximately 39% of dose-escalation patients. Three dose-escalation patients achieved partial responses, one with hepatocellular carcinoma and two with cutaneous melanoma. A male proportion of almost 85% and a mean age of roughly 58 years, ranging from about 23 to 90, were recorded for the dose-escalation cohort. Of the roughly 53 patients in dose escalation, 19 had hepatocellular carcinoma, about 15 had melanoma, 9 had renal cell carcinoma and 9 had head and neck cancer. Intravenous ivuxolimab was administered to patients every 2 weeks at six dose levels: 0.01, 0.1, 0.3, 1.5, 3 and 10 mg/kg. The purpose of peripheral TCRbeta sequencing was to test whether ivuxolimab changed TCR sequence diversity and led to clonal T-cell expansion. The monotherapy dose-escalation portion (N of about 50 patients) of the phase I ivuxolimab trial is reported in the paper. Broader findings and caveats from the paper: In partial responders in the 0.1-3.0 mg/kg groups, normalized peripheral clonal expansion was found to be among the lowest, especially among CD8+ T cells. At doses of 0.1 to 3.0 mg/kg, clonal expansion of both CD4+ and CD8+ blood T cells was observed from baseline to week 6. On average, CD8+ T cells showed more expanded clones than CD4+ T cells after ivuxolimab. Antigen specificity was not determined for the clonally expanded peripheral T cells. Low levels of normalized T-cell clonal expansion were also shown by some nonresponding patients.

The trial excluded patients who had a history of autoimmune disease or who were on systemic immunosuppression. Peripheral blood for TCR sequencing was collected from all dose cohorts at baseline, on cycle 4 day 1, and on cycle 7 day 1. Samples came from an open-label, multicenter, first-in-human phase I dose-escalation trial of ivuxolimab. Adults with locally advanced or metastatic melanoma, renal cell carcinoma, hepatocellular carcinoma or head and neck squamous cell carcinoma were enrolled in the trial. CD4+ and CD8+ T cells were sorted separately from peripheral blood before TCR sequencing. For sequencing of the TCRbeta CDR3 region, genomic DNA was extracted from the sorted cells. The immunoSEQ Assay was used for sequencing of TCRbeta CDR3 regions. TCRdb stores this immuneACCESS table with in-frame sequences only. Part of the clones is absent; in the studies checked, under half of the shortfall reflects unresolved V genes, and no reason is known for the rest. The sample data list some 110,000 clones, and about nine tenths of these were observed just once. Of the sample, approximately 0.48% is held by the ten largest clones.

Notes on this clone: Its antigen target is currently unknown. No base qualities exist here, and no much larger clone lies one base off it.

V is cut by 7 bases and J by 7 bases, and the space between the germline ends is 14 bases. Reading from cysteine to phenylalanine, the CDR3 counts 13 amino acids. Only the CDR3 region is kept as DNA, spanning 39 bases read in frame from base 1. CDR1 and CDR2 are read off the germline V gene as MNHEY and SVGAGI. The chain is assembled from TRBV6-5 and TRBJ2-1, with TRBD2 as a weak D call on 6 bases. This receptor was obtained from an adult with an advanced solid tumor such as melanoma, head and neck, liver or kidney cancer. The sequences come from CD4+ or CD8+ T cells sorted from blood, collected in a trial of the OX40 agonist ivuxolimab. CDR3 sequence: CASKKVGGNEQFF. The base sequence is TGTGCCAGCAAAAAAGTTGGGGGGAATGAGCAGTTCTTC.